These T cell receptor beta chains were read from a single sample in a study of T cells in Graves' hyperthyroidism and ophthalmopathy. TCRdb processed the multiplex PCR reads anew with MiXCR; each CDR3 protein has one entry. The table lists about 840,000 distinct CDR3 sequences, 35% to 45% of them singletons, with more than 7% in the top ten. Sequenced input: blood. Source of these receptors: a man between 18 and 35 years old with Graves' hyperthyroidism. The CDR3 runs from the conserved cysteine through the conserved F or W. The D gene is left open where the match is weak. Clone size appears in some rows only: once, few, many, or a class for an expanded clone.

clone size: few; V gene: TRBV7-2; J gene: TRBJ1-5; D gene: .; CDR3 protein: CASSLRCRGPDQPQHF; CDR3 DNA: TGTGCCAGCAGCTTACGATGCAGGGGCCCGGATCAGCCCCAGCATTTT
clone size: .; V gene: TRBV4-1; J gene: TRBJ2-7; D gene: .; CDR3 protein: CASSLGSWGTSYEQYF; CDR3 DNA: TGTGCCAGCAGCTTGGGTAGTTGGGGGACATCTTACGAGCAGTACTTC
clone size: few; V gene: TRBV5-4; J gene: TRBJ1-2; D gene: .; CDR3 protein: CASSTNRGNYGYTF; CDR3 DNA: TGTGCCAGCAGCACTAACCGGGGTAACTATGGCTACACCTTC
clone size: .; V gene: TRBV29-1; J gene: TRBJ2-5; D gene: TRBD1; CDR3 protein: CSAGQGSNQPQYF; CDR3 DNA: TGCAGCGCCGGACAGGGTAGCAATCAGCCCCAGTACTTC
clone size: .; V gene: TRBV13; J gene: TRBJ1-2; D gene: .; CDR3 protein: CASVKGGYGYTF; CDR3 DNA: TGTGCCAGCGTAAAGGGAGGGTATGGCTACACCTTC
clone size: .; V gene: TRBV4-1; J gene: TRBJ1-5; D gene: .; CDR3 protein: CASSQGDGNQWPQHF; CDR3 DNA: TGCGCCAGCAGCCAGGGGGACGGGAATCAGTGGCCCCAGCATTTT
clone size: .; V gene: TRBV7-9; J gene: TRBJ2-7; D gene: .; CDR3 protein: CASNRGTYEQYF; CDR3 DNA: TGTGCCAGCAACCGGGGTACTTACGAGCAGTACTTC
clone size: .; V gene: TRBV4-1; J gene: TRBJ2-7; D gene: .; CDR3 protein: CASRIDISSYEQYF; CDR3 DNA: TGCGCCAGCAGGATCGATATTAGCTCCTACGAGCAGTACTTC
clone size: many; V gene: TRBV29-1; J gene: TRBJ2-7; D gene: TRBD1; CDR3 protein: CSVDGQGKAYEQYF; CDR3 DNA: TGCAGCGTCGATGGACAGGGTAAGGCCTACGAGCAGTACTTC
clone size: many; V gene: TRBV19; J gene: TRBJ2-2; D gene: .; CDR3 protein: CASSIPGLDTGELFF; CDR3 DNA: TGTGCCAGTAGTATTCCTGGGTTGGACACCGGGGAGCTGTTTTTT
clone size: .; V gene: TRBV4-1; J gene: TRBJ2-7; D gene: .; CDR3 protein: CASSQAPTYEQYF; CDR3 DNA: TGCGCCAGCAGCCAAGCCCCCACCTACGAGCAGTACTTC
clone size: many; V gene: TRBV10-3; J gene: TRBJ2-2; D gene: TRBD2; CDR3 protein: CAISLGLAGEGELFF; CDR3 DNA: TGTGCCATCAGCTTGGGACTAGCGGGAGAGGGGGAGCTGTTTTTT
clone size: .; V gene: TRBV7-2; J gene: TRBJ2-5; D gene: TRBD2; CDR3 protein: CASSSTRLTGGVETQYF; CDR3 DNA: TGTGCCAGCAGCTCGACGCGACTAACGGGAGGTGTGGAGACCCAGTACTTC
clone size: .; V gene: TRBV4-3; J gene: TRBJ2-7; D gene: .; CDR3 protein: CASSQEPSVGEQYF; CDR3 DNA: TGCGCCAGCAGCCAAGAACCTAGCGTGGGGGAGCAGTACTTC
clone size: .; V gene: TRBV19; J gene: TRBJ2-2; D gene: TRBD1; CDR3 protein: CASTAKGTGTAGELFF; CDR3 DNA: TGTGCCAGTACCGCGAAGGGGACAGGGACGGCCGGGGAGCTGTTTTTT
clone size: .; V gene: TRBV7-8; J gene: TRBJ2-7; D gene: TRBD2; CDR3 protein: CASSLSLGRDEQYF; CDR3 DNA: TGTGCCAGCAGCTTATCACTAGGGAGGGACGAGCAGTACTTC
clone size: few; V gene: TRBV7-9; J gene: TRBJ1-4; D gene: .; CDR3 protein: CASSSWTATNEKLFF; CDR3 DNA: TGTGCCAGCAGCTCCTGGACTGCAACTAATGAAAAACTGTTTTTT
clone size: many; V gene: TRBV7-6; J gene: TRBJ2-6; D gene: .; CDR3 protein: CASSPGVSSGANVLTF; CDR3 DNA: TGTGCCAGCAGCCCAGGGGTTAGCTCTGGGGCCAACGTCCTGACTTTC